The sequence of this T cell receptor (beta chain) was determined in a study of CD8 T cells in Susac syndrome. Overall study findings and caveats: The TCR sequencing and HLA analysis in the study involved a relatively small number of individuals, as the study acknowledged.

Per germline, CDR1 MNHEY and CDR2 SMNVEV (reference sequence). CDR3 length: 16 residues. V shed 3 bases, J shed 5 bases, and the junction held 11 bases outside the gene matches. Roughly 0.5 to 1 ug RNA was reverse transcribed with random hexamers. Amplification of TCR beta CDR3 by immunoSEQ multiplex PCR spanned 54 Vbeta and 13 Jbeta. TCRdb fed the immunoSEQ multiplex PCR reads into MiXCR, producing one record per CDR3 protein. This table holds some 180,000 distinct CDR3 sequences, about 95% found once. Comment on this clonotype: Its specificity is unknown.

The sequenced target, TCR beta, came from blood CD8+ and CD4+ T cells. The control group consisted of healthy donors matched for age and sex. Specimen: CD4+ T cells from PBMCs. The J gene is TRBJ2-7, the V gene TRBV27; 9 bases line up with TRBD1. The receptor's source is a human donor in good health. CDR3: CASSFYGTGRIHEQYF. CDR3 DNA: TGTGCCAGCAGTTTTTACGGGACAGGGAGGATCCACGAGCAGTACTTC.